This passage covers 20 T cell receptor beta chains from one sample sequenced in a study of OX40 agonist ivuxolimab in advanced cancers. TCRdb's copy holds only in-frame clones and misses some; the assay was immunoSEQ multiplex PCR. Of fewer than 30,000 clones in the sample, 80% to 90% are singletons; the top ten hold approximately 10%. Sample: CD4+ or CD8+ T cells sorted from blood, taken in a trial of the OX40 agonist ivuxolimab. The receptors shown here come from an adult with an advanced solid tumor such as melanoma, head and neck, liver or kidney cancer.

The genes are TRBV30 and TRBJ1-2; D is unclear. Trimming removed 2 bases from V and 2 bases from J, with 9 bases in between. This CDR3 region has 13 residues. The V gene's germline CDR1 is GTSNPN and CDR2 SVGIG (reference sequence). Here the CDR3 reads CAWSPLGNYGYTF. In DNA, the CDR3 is TGTGCCTGGAGTCCCCTGGGGAACTATGGCTACACCTTC.

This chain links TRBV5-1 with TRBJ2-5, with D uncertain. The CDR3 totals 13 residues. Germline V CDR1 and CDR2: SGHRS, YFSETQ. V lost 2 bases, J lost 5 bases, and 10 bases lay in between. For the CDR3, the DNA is TGCGCCAGCAGCTTTACGCCCTTGGAGACCCAGTACTTC. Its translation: CASSFTPLETQYF. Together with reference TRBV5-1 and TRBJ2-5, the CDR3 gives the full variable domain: KAGVTQTPRYLIKTRGQQVTLSCSPISGHRSVSWYQQTPGQGLQFLFEYFSETQRNKGNFPGRFSGRQFSNSRSEMNVSTLELGDSALYLCASSFTPLETQYFGPGTRLLVL.

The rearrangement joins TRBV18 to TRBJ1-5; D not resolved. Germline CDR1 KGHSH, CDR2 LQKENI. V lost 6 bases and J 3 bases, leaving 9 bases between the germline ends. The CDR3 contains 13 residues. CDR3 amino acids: CASSQLNNQPQHF. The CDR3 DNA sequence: TGTGCCAGCTCCCAACTCAACAATCAGCCCCAGCATTTT.

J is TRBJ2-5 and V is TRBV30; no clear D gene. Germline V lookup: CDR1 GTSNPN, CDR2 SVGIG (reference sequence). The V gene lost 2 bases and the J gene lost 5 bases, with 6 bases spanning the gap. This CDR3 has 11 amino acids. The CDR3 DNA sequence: TGTGCCTGGAGTCTCCCCGAGACCCAGTACTTC. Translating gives CAWSLPETQYF.

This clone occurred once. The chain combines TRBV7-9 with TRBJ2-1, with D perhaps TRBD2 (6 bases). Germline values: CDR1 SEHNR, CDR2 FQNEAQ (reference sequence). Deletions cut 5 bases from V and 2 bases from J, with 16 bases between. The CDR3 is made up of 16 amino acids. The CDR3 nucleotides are TGTGCCAGCAGCCCCCGGGGACTGGGGACCTACAATGAGCAGTTCTTC. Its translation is CASSPRGLGTYNEQFF.

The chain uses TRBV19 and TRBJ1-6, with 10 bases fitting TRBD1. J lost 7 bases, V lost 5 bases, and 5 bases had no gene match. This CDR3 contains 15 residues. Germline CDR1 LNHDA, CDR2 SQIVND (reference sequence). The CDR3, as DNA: TGTGCCAGTAGTCCTAGGGGACAGGGGAATTCACCCCTCCACTTT. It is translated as CASSPRGQGNSPLHF.

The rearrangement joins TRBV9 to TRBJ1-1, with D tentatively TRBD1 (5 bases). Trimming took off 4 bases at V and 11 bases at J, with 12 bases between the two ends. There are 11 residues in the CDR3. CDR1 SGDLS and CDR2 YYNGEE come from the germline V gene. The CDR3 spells CASSSGPAAFF. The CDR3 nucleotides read TGTGCCAGCAGCTCGGGGCCCGCCGCTTTCTTT.

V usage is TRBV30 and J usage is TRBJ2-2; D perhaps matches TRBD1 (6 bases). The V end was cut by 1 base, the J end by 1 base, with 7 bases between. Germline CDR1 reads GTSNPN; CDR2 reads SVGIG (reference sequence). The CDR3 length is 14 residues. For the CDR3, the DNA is TGTGCCTGGAGTGGGGGACAGAACACCGGGGAGCTGTTTTTT. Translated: CAWSGGQNTGELFF.

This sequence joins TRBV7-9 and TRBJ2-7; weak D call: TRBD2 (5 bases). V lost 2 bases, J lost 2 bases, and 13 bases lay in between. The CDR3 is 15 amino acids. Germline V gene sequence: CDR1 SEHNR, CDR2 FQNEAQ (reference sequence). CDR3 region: CASSLSWEPAYEQYF. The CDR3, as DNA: TGTGCCAGCAGCTTAAGTTGGGAGCCGGCCTACGAGCAGTACTTC.

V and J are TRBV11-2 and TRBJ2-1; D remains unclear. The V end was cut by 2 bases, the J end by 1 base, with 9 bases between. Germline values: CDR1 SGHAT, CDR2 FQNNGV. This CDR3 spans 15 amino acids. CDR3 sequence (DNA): TGTGCCAGCAGCTTATTACTGGGTTCCTACAATGAGCAGTTCTTC. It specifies CASSLLLGSYNEQFF.

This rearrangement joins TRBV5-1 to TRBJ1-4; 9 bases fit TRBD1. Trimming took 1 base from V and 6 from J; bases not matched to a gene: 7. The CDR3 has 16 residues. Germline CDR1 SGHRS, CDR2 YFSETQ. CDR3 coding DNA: TGCGCCAGCAGCTTGTTACCGGGACAGGGACATGAAAAACTGTTTTTT. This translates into CASSLLPGQGHEKLFF.

The CDR3 region is CASSPQRGAWSPLHF. The CDR3 DNA reads as TGTGCCAGCAGCCCCCAGCGGGGGGCTTGGTCACCCCTCCACTTT. The gene calls are TRBV27 and TRBJ1-6; D possibly corresponds to TRBD1 (6 bases). V was trimmed by 6 bases and J by 10 bases, leaving 19 bases between them. Germline CDR1 reads MNHEY; CDR2 reads SMNVEV (reference sequence). The CDR3 consists of 15 residues.

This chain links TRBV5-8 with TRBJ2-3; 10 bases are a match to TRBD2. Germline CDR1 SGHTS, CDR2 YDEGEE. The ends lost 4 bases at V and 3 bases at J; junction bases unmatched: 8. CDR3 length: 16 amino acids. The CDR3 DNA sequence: TGTGCCAGCAGCCCCGTGGGTAGCGGGAGGACAGATACGCAGTATTTT. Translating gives CASSPVGSGRTDTQYF.

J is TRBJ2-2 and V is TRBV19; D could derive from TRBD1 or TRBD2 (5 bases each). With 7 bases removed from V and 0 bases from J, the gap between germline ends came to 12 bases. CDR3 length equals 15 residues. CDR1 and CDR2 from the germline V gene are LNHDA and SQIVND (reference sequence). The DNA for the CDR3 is TGTGCCAGTACGCCGGGGACCGCGAACACCGGGGAGCTGTTTTTT. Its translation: CASTPGTANTGELFF.

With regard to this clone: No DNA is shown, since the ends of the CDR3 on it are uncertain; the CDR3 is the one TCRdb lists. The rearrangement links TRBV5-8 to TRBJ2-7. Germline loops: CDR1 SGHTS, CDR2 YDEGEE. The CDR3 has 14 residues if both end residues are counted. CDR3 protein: CASSLLSLDYEQYF.

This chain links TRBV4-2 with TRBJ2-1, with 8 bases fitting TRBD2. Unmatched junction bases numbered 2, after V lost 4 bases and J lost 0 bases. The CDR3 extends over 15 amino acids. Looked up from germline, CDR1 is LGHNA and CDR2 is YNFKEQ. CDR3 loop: CASSLTSGSYNEQFF. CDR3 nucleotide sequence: TGTGCCAGCAGCCTAACTAGCGGCTCCTACAATGAGCAGTTCTTC.

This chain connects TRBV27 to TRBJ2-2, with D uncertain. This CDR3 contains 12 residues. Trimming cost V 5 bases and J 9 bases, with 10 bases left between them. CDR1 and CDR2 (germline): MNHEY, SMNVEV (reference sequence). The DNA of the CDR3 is TGTGCCAGCAGTCTAAACCGTCGGGAGCTGTTTTTT. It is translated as CASSLNRRELFF.

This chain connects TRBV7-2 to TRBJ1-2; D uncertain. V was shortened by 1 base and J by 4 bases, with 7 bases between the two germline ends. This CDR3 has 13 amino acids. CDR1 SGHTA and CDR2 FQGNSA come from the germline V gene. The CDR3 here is CASSLVDIYGYTF. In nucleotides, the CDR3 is TGTGCCAGCAGCTTAGTGGATATCTATGGCTACACCTTC.

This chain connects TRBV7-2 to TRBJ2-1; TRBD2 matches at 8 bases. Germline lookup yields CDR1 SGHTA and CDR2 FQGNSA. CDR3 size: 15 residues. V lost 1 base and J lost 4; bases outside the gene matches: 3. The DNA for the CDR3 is TGTGCCAGCAGCTTAGTAGCGGGGACTTACAATGAGCAGTTCTTC. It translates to CASSLVAGTYNEQFF.

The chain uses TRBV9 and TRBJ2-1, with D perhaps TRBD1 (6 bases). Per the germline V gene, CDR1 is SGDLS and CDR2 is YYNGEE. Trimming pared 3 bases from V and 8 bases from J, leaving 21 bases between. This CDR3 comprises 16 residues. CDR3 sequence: CASSAAQQGGIDEQFF. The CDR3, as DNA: TGTGCCAGCAGCGCCGCCCAACAGGGTGGAATCGATGAGCAGTTCTTC.